The sequence of this TCR beta chain was determined in a study of type 1 regulatory T cells. About the research overall: This in vitro CD4 product, T-allo10, is enriched for Tr1 cells and alloantigen-specific.

On this clonotype itself: Its antigen is still unknown.

TCRdb itself ran the reads through MiXCR, one entry per CDR3 protein. The top ten clones hold 13% to 15% of a sample with approximately 23,000 distinct CDR3 sequences, approximately 77% of them seen once. The CDR3 spans 19 residues. Germline V CDR1 and CDR2: SGHDT, YYEEEE. The V end lost 4 bases, the J end lost 0 bases, and 23 bases lay between the germline ends. Graft donor-derived T-allo10 cells were described as host-alloantigen-specific, anergic, and alloantigen-specifically suppressive. The chain couples TRBV5-6 to TRBJ1-5, with unresolved D. The source material was cultured T cells, either the whole culture or a sorted T cell fraction (not recorded which). Sample subset: Tr1-enriched cell product generated in vitro against host alloantigens. This receptor was identified in a human donor in good health. Here the CDR3 reads CASSQLRGPITTSNQPQHF. CDR3 sequence (DNA): TGTGCCAGCAGCCAGTTGAGAGGACCGATTACGACTAGCAATCAGCCCCAGCATTTT.